This T cell receptor (beta chain) was observed in a study of blood T cell repertoires in COVID-19 (dated by TCRdb to 2019 to 2021). General notes on the study: Collaborator samples came from the United States, Italy and Spain and covered acute and convalescent phases of COVID-19. Where HLA class I and class II types were available, the types were taken from metadata supplied by the sample provider, not from assay-based typing. Samples were obtained from the ongoing ImmuneRACE study (first 160 participants) and from roughly 1,300 subjects provided by 6 global collaborators. The repertoires were released in a freely available public database meant as a resource for research on the immune response to SARS-CoV-2. The material from the prospective study consisted of cDNA or gDNA derived from T cells, B-cell-depleted T cells, or PBMCs. A de-identified subject ID, COVID-19 status, age in years and sex were almost always included in the sample metadata. Subjects who had been exposed to COVID-19, were actively infected with it, or had recovered from it provided the deeply sampled blood TCRbeta repertoires that made up the dataset.

With respect to this clone: It has no known antigen specificity. A junction end diverges from the germline sequence, so it may reflect a read error.

Study-wide findings and limitations: How much clinical and demographic metadata was included differed by source and by participant, and the metadata was provided uncurated.

CDR1 and CDR2 (SNHLY, FYNNEI) derive from the germline V gene. From the cysteine through the phenylalanine, the CDR3 covers 14 amino acids. Left in the record is the CDR3 DNA by itself, 42 bases read in frame from the first base. In the prospective study, participants were roughly 18 to 95 years old, resided in about two dozen geographic areas of the United States, and were enrolled through a virtual design. In the prospective study, participants were assigned to cohorts based on the clinical history participants reported in a screening survey and a study questionnaire. Exposed participants were defined as having been in contact with someone with a PCR-confirmed or clinician-diagnosed COVID-19 case within 2 weeks of study entry. Mobile phlebotomists in the prospective study collected whole blood, serum and a nasopharyngeal or oropharyngeal swab from every participant. Participants in the prospective study had the option to provide additional blood draws and questionnaires over a roughly two-month period. Before DNA extraction, blood samples from the prospective study were shipped at room temperature or frozen.

TCRbeta CDR3 regions were amplified from genomic DNA using the immunoSEQ Assay, a bias-controlled multiplex PCR. For the original study's pipeline: The number of nucleated cells in each sample was estimated from the amplification of reference gene primers within the assay. To quantify the absolute abundance of each unique TCRbeta CDR3 rearrangement, sequence reads were collapsed and filtered. Productive Simpson clonality was computed per sample as the square root of Simpson's diversity index over productive rearrangements. Drawn from immuneACCESS, this table holds only the in-frame rearrangements with V and J called that TCRdb kept. Clones are partly lost; checked studies trace under half to an unresolved V gene and leave the rest unexplained. That table furnishes V, J and clone size, whereas the DNA furnished D and trimming. This sample has approximately 150,000 clones in its table, and approximately 88% of those were observed once. Of the sample, roughly 5% is held by the ten largest clones.

The chain is made from TRBV2 and TRBJ1-5; 7 bases in the junction line up with TRBD1. The receptor's source is a man between 65 and 85 years old who had been exposed to COVID-19. Input material: PBMCs or T cells enriched from blood (not recorded which). The CDR3 protein sequence reads: CASREVRGPQPQHF. The nucleotide sequence reads as follows: TGTGCCAGCAGGGAAGTGAGGGGGCCTCAGCCCCAGCATTTT.